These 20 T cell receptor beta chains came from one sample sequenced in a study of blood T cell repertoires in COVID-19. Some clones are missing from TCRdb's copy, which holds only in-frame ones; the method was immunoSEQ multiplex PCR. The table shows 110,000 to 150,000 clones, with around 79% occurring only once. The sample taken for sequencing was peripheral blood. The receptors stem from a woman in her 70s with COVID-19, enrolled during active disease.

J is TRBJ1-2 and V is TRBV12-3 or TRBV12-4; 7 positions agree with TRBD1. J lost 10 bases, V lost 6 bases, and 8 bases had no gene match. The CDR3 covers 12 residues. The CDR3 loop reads CASRGHTGAYTF. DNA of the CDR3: TGTGCCAGCAGGGGCCACACAGGGGCCTACACCTTC.

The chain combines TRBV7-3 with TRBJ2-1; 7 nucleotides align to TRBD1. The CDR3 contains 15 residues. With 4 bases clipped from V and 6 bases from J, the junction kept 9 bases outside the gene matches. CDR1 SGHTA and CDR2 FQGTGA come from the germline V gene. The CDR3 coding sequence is TGTGCCAGCAGCTCGACAGGGAAGGCGGGCAATGAGCAGTTCTTC. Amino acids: CASSSTGKAGNEQFF.

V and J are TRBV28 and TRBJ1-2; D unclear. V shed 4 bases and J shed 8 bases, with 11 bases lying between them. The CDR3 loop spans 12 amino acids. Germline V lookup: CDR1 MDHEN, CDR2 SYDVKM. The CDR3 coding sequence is TGTGCCAGCAGTTCCACAGTGTTGGGCTACACCTTC. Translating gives CASSSTVLGYTF.

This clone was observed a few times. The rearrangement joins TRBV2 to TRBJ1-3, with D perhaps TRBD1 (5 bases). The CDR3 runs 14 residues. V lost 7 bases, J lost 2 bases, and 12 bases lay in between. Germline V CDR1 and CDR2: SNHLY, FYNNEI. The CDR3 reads CASTSGGAGNTIYF. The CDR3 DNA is TGTGCCAGCACCTCGGGGGGGGCTGGAAACACCATATATTTT. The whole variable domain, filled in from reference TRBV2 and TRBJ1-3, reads EPEVTQTPSHQVTQMGQEVILRCVPISNHLYFYWYRQILGQKVEFLVSFYNNEISEKSEIFDDQFSVERPDGSNFTLKIRSTKLEDSAMYFCASTSGGAGNTIYFGEGSWLTVV.

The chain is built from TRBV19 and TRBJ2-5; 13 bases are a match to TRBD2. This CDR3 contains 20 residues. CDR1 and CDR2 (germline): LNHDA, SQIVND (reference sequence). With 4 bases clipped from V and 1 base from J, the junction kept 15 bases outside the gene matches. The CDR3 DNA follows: TGTGCCAGTAGTAGGCGGTCCGGGACTAGCGGGGTCGGATCCCAAGAGACCCAGTACTTC. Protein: CASSRRSGTSGVGSQETQYF. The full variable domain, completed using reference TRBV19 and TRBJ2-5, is DGGITQSPKYLFRKEGQNVTLSCEQNLNHDAMYWYRQDPGQGLRLIYYSQIVNDFQKGDIAEGYSVSREKKESFPLTVTSAQKNPTAFYLCASSRRSGTSGVGSQETQYFGPGTRLLVL.

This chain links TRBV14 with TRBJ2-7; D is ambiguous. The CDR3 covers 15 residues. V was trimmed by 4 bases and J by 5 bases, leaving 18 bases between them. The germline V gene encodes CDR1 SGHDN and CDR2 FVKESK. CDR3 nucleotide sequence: TGTGCCAGCAGCCTCTACTCTAGGAGCACGGACGAGCAGTACTTC. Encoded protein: CASSLYSRSTDEQYF.

The CDR3 reads CAISESDRVETQYF. The DNA for the CDR3 is TGTGCCATCAGTGAGTCGGACAGGGTAGAGACCCAGTACTTC. This chain joins TRBV10-3 and TRBJ2-5; 8 bases are a match to TRBD1. The CDR3 contains 14 residues. The V gene end was trimmed by 0 bases and the J gene end by 4 bases; junction bases not matched to a gene: 1. The germline V gene has CDR1 ENHRY and CDR2 SYGVKD.

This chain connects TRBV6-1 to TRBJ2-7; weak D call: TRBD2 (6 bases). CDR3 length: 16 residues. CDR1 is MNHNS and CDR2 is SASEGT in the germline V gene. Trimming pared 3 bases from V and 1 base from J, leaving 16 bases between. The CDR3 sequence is CASSEPRDGGSYEQYF. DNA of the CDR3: TGTGCCAGCAGTGAGCCGCGGGACGGTGGTTCCTACGAGCAGTACTTC.

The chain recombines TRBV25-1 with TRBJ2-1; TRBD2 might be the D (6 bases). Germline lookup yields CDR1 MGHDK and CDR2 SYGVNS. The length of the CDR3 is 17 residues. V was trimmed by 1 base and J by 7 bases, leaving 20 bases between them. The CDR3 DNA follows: TGTGCCAGCAGTGAATTTACTGGGGGGTTGGGTGGTAATGAGCAGTTCTTC. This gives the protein CASSEFTGGLGGNEQFF.

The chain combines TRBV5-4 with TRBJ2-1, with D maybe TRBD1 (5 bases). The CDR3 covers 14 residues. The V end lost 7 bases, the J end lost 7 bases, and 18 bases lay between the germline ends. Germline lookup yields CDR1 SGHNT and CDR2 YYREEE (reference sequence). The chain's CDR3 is CASLSQGAKNEQFF. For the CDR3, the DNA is TGTGCCAGCTTAAGTCAAGGGGCGAAAAATGAGCAGTTCTTC.

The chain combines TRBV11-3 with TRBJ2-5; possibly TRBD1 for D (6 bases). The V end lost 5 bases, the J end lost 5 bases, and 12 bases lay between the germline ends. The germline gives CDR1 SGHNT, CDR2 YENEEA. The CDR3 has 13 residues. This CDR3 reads CASSIGQSETQYF. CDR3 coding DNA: TGTGCCAGCAGCATCGGACAGTCGGAGACCCAGTACTTC. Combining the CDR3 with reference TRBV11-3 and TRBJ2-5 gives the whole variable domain EAGVVQSPRYKIIEKKQPVAFWCNPISGHNTLYWYLQNLGQGPELLIRYENEEAVDDSQLPKDRFSAERLKGVDSTLKIQPAELGDSAVYLCASSIGQSETQYFGPGTRLLVL.

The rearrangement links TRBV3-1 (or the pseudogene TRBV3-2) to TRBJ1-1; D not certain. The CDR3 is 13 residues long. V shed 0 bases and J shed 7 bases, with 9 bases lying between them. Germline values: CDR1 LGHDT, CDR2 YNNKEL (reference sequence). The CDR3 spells CASSQDLRGEAFF. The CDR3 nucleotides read TGTGCCAGCAGCCAAGATCTCCGGGGTGAAGCTTTCTTT.

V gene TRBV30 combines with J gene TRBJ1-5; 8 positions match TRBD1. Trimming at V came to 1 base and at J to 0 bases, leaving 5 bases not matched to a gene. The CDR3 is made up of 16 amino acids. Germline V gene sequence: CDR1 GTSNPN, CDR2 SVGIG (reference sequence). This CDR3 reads CAWSAGGANSNQPQHF. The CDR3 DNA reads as TGTGCCTGGAGTGCAGGGGGCGCGAATAGCAATCAGCCCCAGCATTTT.

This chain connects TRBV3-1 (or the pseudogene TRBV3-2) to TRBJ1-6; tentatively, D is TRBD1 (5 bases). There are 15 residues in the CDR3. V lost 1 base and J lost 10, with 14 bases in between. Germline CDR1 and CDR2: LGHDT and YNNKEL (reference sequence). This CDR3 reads CASSQGPGGESPLHF. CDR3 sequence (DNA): TGTGCCAGCAGCCAAGGTCCCGGGGGAGAATCACCCCTCCACTTT.

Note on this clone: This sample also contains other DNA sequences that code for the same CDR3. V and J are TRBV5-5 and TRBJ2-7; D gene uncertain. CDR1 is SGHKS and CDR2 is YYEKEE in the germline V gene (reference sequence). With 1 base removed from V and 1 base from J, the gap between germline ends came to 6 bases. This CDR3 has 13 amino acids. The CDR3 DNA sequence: TGTGCCAGCAGCTTGCCCACATCCTACGAGCAGTACTTC. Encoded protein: CASSLPTSYEQYF.

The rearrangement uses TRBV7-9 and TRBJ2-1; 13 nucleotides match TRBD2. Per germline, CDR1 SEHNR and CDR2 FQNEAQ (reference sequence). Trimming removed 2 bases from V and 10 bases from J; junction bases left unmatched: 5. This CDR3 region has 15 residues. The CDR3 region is CASSLIGLAGDEQFF. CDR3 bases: TGTGCCAGCAGCTTAATTGGACTAGCGGGGGACGAGCAGTTCTTC.

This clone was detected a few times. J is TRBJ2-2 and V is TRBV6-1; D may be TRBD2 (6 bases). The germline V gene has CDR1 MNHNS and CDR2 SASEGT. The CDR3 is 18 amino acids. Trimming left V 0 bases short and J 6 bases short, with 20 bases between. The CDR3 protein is CASSEAIGDWGKSGELFF. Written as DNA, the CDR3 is TGTGCCAGCAGTGAAGCGATAGGGGACTGGGGGAAGTCCGGGGAGCTGTTTTTT.

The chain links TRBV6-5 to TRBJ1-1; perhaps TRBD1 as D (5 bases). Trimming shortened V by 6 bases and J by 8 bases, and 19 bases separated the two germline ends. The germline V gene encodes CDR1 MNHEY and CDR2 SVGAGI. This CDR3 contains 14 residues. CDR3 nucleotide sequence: TGTGCCAGCAGCCCCCCGGGAGAGACAGCGGAAGCTTTCTTT. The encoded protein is CASSPPGETAEAFF.

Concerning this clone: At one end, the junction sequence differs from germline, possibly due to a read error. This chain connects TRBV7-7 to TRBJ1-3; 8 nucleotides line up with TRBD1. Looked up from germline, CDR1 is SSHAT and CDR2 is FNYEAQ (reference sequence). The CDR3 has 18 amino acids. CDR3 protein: CASSLDPPGQGARNTIYF. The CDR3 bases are TGTGCTAGCAGCTTAGACCCCCCCGGGCAGGGGGCAAGGAACACCATATATTTT.

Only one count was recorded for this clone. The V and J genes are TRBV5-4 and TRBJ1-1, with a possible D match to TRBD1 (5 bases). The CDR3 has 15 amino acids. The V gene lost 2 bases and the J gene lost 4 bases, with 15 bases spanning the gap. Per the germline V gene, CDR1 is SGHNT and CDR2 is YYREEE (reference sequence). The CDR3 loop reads CASSFDSQAATEAFF. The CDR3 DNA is TGTGCCAGCAGCTTTGACTCACAGGCAGCCACTGAAGCTTTCTTT.